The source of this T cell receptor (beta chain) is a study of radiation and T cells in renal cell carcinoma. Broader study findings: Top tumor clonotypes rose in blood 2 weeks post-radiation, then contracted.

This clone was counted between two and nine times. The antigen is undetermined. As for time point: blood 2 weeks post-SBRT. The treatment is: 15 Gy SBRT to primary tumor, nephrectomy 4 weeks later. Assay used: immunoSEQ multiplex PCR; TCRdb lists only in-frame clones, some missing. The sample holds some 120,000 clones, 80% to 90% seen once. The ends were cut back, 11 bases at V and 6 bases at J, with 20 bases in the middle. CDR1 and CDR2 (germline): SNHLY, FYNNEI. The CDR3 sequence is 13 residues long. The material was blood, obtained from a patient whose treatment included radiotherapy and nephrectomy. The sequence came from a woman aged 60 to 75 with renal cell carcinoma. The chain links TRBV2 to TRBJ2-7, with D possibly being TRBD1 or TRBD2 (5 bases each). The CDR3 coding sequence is TGTGCCGGGGCCCCAGGGAGAGAAGGCGAGCAGTACTTC. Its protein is CAGAPGREGEQYF.